The present entry profiles one T cell receptor (beta chain) with its context. The CDR3 totals 12 residues. In germline, CDR1 is SGHTA, CDR2 FQGNSA. V lost 1 base and J 7 bases, leaving 7 bases between the germline ends. These data originate in a study of beta chain features in type 1 diabetes. Study summary: Sorted cells, roughly 100,000,000 in number, were examined across all samples.

TCRB transcripts that were expressed got sequenced, as all of the isolated RNA had been reverse transcribed. TCRdb's copy holds only in-frame clones and misses some; the assay was immunoSEQ multiplex PCR. The data contain 350,000 to 450,000 clones, around 14% of them singletons. The rearrangement links TRBV7-2 to TRBJ2-5; no firm D call. The sample consisted of naive CD4+ T cells from blood. The sequence came from a man aged 25-45 years in good health. CDR3 loop: CASSLDLGTQYF. In DNA form, the CDR3 reads TGTGCCAGCAGCTTAGATCTCGGGACCCAGTACTTC.